Below are 27 T cell receptor beta chains sequenced from a single sample in a study of early T cells in non-severe SARS-CoV-2 infection. TCRdb reprocessed the 5' RACE reads with MiXCR, giving one entry per CDR3 protein. The data contain fewer than 65,000 distinct CDR3 sequences, about 9.3% of them singletons. The sample taken for sequencing was whole blood. The receptors come from an adult who was a healthcare worker with PCR-confirmed SARS-CoV-2 infection or an uninfected control (not recorded which).

A few counts support this clonotype. The genes are TRBV10-3 and TRBJ1-2; possible D gene TRBD1, 5 bases. The CDR3 is 14 amino acids. Trimming left V 7 bases short and J 8 bases short, with 20 bases between. Germline CDR1 and CDR2: ENHRY and SYGVKD. The CDR3 sequence: CAITENRAYRGYTF. CDR3 DNA: TGTGCCATCACCGAAAACCGGGCCTACAGGGGCTACACCTTC.

By its share, this clonotype is medium-sized. This rearrangement joins TRBV12-3 or TRBV12-4 to TRBJ2-1, with 15 nucleotides matching TRBD2. The J segment lost 9 bases and the V segment lost 5 bases, leaving 8 bases of the junction unmatched. The length of the CDR3 is 16 residues. The CDR3 protein is CASSPPGLAGGAEQFF. The CDR3 DNA follows: TGTGCCAGCAGTCCACCAGGACTAGCGGGAGGGGCTGAGCAGTTCTTC.

V is TRBV7-2 and J is TRBJ2-1; D is ambiguous. The CDR3 is made up of 12 amino acids. Germline V lookup: CDR1 SGHTA, CDR2 FQGNSA. Between the trimmed V and J ends, which lost 1 base and 12 bases, there was a span of 10 bases. Here the CDR3 DNA reads TGTGCCAGCAGCTTAGAATGGGCAGGGCAGTTCTTC. This codes for CASSLEWAGQFF.

This clonotype was found many times. The chain links TRBV7-2 to TRBJ2-3, with a tentative D call TRBD2 (6 bases). The CDR3 loop spans 13 amino acids. Trimming took off 8 bases at V and 0 bases at J, with 9 bases between the two ends. Germline loops: CDR1 SGHTA, CDR2 FQGNSA. The CDR3 here is CASGGDSTDTQYF. The CDR3 nucleotides are TGTGCCAGCGGAGGGGATAGCACAGATACGCAGTATTTT.

The chain joins TRBV7-3 to TRBJ1-2; D is possibly TRBD1 (6 bases). Trimming removed 4 bases at V and 5 bases at J, with 29 bases between. Germline CDR1 and CDR2: SGHTA and FQGTGA. The CDR3 is 19 residues long. CDR3 DNA sequence: TGTGCCAGCAGCTCCCATACAGGGACGTTATCATTAAACCCTTATGGCTACACCTTC. Protein: CASSSHTGTLSLNPYGYTF.

This clonotype showed up just once. A single base separates this from a much larger clone, so it may be a read error. The chain recombines TRBV11-2 with TRBJ2-3; D is unclear. CDR3 length: 12 amino acids. Per the germline V gene, CDR1 is SGHAT and CDR2 is FQNNGV. For the CDR3, the DNA is TGTGCCATCAGCGTAAGGGCAGATACGCAGTATTTT. Encoded protein: CAISVRADTQYF. Looking up the rest from reference TRBV11-2 and TRBJ2-3 gives the full variable domain: EAGVAQSPRYKIIEKRQSVAFWCNPISGHATLYWYQQILGQGPKLLIQFQNNGVVDDSQLPKDRFSAERLKGVDSTLKIQPAKLEDSAVYLCAISVRADTQYFGPGTRLTVL.

This clonotype has ten or more counts. This chain joins TRBV7-2 and TRBJ2-7; perhaps TRBD1 as D (6 bases). Germline V lookup: CDR1 SGHTA, CDR2 FQGNSA. V lost 3 bases and J 0 bases, leaving 12 bases between the germline ends. This CDR3 is built from 15 residues. CDR3 sequence: CASSFPGVSSYEQYF. CDR3 nucleotides: TGTGCCAGCAGCTTTCCAGGGGTTAGCTCCTACGAGCAGTACTTC.

This clonotype was observed a handful of times. The chain is built from TRBV5-4 and TRBJ2-3, with 7 nucleotides matching TRBD1. Losses at the gene ends were 4 bases for V and 7 bases for J; bases not matched to a gene: 6. This CDR3 region has 13 residues. Germline assignment: CDR1 SGHNT and CDR2 YYREEE (reference sequence). The CDR3 DNA follows: TGTGCCAGCAGCGATGGACAGGCCAATACGCAGTATTTT. The encoded protein is CASSDGQANTQYF.

Sample share makes this clonotype medium-sized (0.01 to 0.1%). The chain employs TRBV20-1 and TRBJ1-3; possible D gene TRBD1, 5 bases. Trimming took 0 bases from V and 2 from J, leaving 8 bases between them. CDR1 is DFQATT, CDR2 SNEGSKA, per germline (reference sequence). The CDR3 length is 14 residues. The CDR3 loop is CSARDRVAGNTIYF. DNA of the CDR3: TGCAGTGCTAGAGACAGGGTCGCTGGAAACACCATATATTTT.

CDR3 region: CASTERRDTARDEQFF. The CDR3 DNA is TGTGCCAGCACCGAACGACGGGACACAGCTAGGGATGAGCAGTTCTTC. The chain carries TRBV27 and TRBJ2-1, with D possibly being TRBD1 (6 bases). The CDR3 is 16 amino acids. V lost 7 bases, J lost 8 bases, and 24 bases lay in between. Germline V CDR1 and CDR2: MNHEY, SMNVEV (reference sequence).

This clonotype was seen only a few times. The chain combines TRBV6-2 or TRBV6-3 with TRBJ1-5, with TRBD1 matching 7 bases. This CDR3 spans 16 amino acids. The V gene's germline CDR1 is MNHEY and CDR2 SVGEGT. The trim removed 4 bases at V and 0 bases at J, leaving 6 bases unmatched. The CDR3 loop reads CASSSGTAYSNQPQHF. The CDR3 DNA follows: TGTGCCAGCAGTTCGGGGACAGCGTATAGCAATCAGCCCCAGCATTTT.

The V call is TRBV28, the J call TRBJ1-1; D uncertain. V lost 3 bases and J 0 bases, leaving 8 bases between the germline ends. This CDR3 spans 14 amino acids. CDR1 and CDR2 from the germline V gene are MDHEN and SYDVKM. The CDR3 here is CASSLSVMNTEAFF. The CDR3 nucleotides read TGTGCCAGCAGTTTGTCAGTCATGAACACTGAAGCTTTCTTT.

V and J are TRBV5-8 and TRBJ2-2; D remains ambiguous. Germline assignment: CDR1 SGHTS and CDR2 YDEGEE. V was shortened by 4 bases and J by 2 bases, with 12 bases between the two germline ends. This CDR3 has 15 residues. DNA of the CDR3: TGTGCCAGCAGCCCAGGAACAGTCAACACCGGGGAGCTGTTTTTT. Encoded protein: CASSPGTVNTGELFF.

This clonotype was counted between two and nine times. This chain joins TRBV5-1 and TRBJ1-6, with TRBD1 matching 9 bases. The CDR3 length is 14 residues. The V gene end was trimmed by 4 bases and the J gene end by 9 bases; junction bases not matched to a gene: 5. Germline loops: CDR1 SGHRS, CDR2 YFSETQ. This CDR3 reads CASSPGQGSSPLHF. The CDR3 region has the DNA TGCGCCAGCAGCCCCGGACAGGGGAGTTCACCCCTCCACTTT.

There are many counts of this clonotype. In nucleotides, the CDR3 is TGTGCCAGCAGTTTACGAGGCTCCGATACGCAGTATTTT. This gives the protein CASSLRGSDTQYF. V gene TRBV6-6 combines with J gene TRBJ2-3; D gene ambiguous. CDR3 length: 13 residues. CDR1 and CDR2 (germline): MNHNY, SVGAGI (reference sequence). The V and J ends lost 4 bases and 6 bases respectively, with 11 bases between them.

This clonotype appeared many times. The chain employs TRBV28 and TRBJ2-7; TRBD1 might be the D (6 bases). The germline gives CDR1 MDHEN, CDR2 SYDVKM. The ends were cut back, 3 bases at V and 1 base at J, with 13 bases in the middle. The CDR3 totals 15 residues. CDR3 protein: CASSFSARGSYEQYF. The CDR3 DNA sequence: TGTGCCAGCAGTTTTTCGGCCAGGGGTTCCTACGAGCAGTACTTC.

This clonotype was picked up many times. V usage is TRBV29-1 and J usage is TRBJ1-3; D gene ambiguous. The CDR3 has 13 amino acids. Germline CDR1 is SQVTM and CDR2 is ANQGSEA. Trimming shortened V by 4 bases and J by 3 bases, and 10 bases separated the two germline ends. The CDR3: CSVAVKNGNTIYF. The CDR3 coding sequence is TGCAGCGTTGCCGTCAAAAATGGAAACACCATATATTTT. The variable domain in full, completed from reference TRBV29-1 and TRBJ1-3, reads SAVISQKPSRDICQRGTSLTIQCQVDSQVTMMFWYRQQPGQSLTLIATANQGSEATYESGFVIDKFPISRPNLTFSTLTVSNMSPEDSSIYLCSVAVKNGNTIYFGEGSWLTVV.

The chain links TRBV9 to TRBJ2-5; 9 nucleotides match TRBD1. V gave up 0 bases and J gave up 1 base; unmatched junction bases: 4. This CDR3 contains 16 residues. Germline CDR1 and CDR2: SGDLS and YYNGEE. CDR3 region: CASSVATGGSQETQYF. In nucleotides, the CDR3 is TGTGCCAGCAGCGTAGCGACAGGGGGTTCCCAAGAGACCCAGTACTTC.

This rearrangement joins TRBV6-2 or TRBV6-3 to TRBJ2-7; D is uncertain. CDR1 and CDR2 (germline): MNHEY, SVGEGT. This CDR3 contains 17 residues. V lost 6 bases, J lost 2 bases, and 23 bases lay in between. CDR3 region: CASSPPTDLKRTYEQYF. The CDR3 DNA is TGTGCCAGCAGCCCCCCGACTGATCTCAAGCGTACCTACGAGCAGTACTTC.

This clonotype turned up a few times. CDR3 in amino acids: CSVVADRGVYEQFF. The CDR3 nucleotides read TGCAGCGTTGTCGCGGACAGGGGGGTGTATGAGCAGTTCTTC. J is TRBJ2-1 and V is TRBV29-1, with 10 nucleotides matching TRBD1. V lost 4 bases and J lost 8; bases outside the gene matches: 8. Germline V gives CDR1 SQVTM, CDR2 ANQGSEA. The CDR3 runs 14 residues.

This clonotype was found a few times. This sequence joins TRBV29-1 and TRBJ2-5; weak D call: TRBD2 (5 bases). The CDR3 has 12 residues. The germline V and J ends were trimmed by 1 base and 5 bases, with 8 bases remaining between them. The germline CDR1 and CDR2 sequences are SQVTM and ANQGSEA. CDR3 in amino acids: CSVEAGKETQYF. DNA of the CDR3: TGCAGCGTTGAAGCGGGAAAGGAGACCCAGTACTTC.

This rearrangement joins TRBV7-6 to TRBJ2-1; 7 nucleotides align to TRBD2. This CDR3 contains 17 residues. Germline trimming cut 5 bases from V and 0 bases from J; bases unmatched to any gene: 10. CDR1 is SGHVS, CDR2 FNYEAQ, per germline. CDR3 nucleotide sequence: TGTGCCAGCAGCCGCCATTCCGGGACTACCTCCTACAATGAGCAGTTCTTC. It is translated as CASSRHSGTTSYNEQFF.

The gene calls are TRBV4-1 and TRBJ2-5; a possible D gene is TRBD2 (6 bases). From germline, CDR1 is MGHRA and CDR2 YSYEKL. Trimming shortened V by 0 bases and J by 2 bases, and 13 bases separated the two germline ends. The CDR3 consists of 16 residues. The CDR3 nucleotides are TGCGCCAGCAGCCAAGAGGAACTAGCAGCACAAGAGACCCAGTACTTC. Translation gives CASSQEELAAQETQYF.

The table lists this clonotype with a few counts. V usage is TRBV28 and J usage is TRBJ2-5; no clear D. The ends were cut back, 5 bases at V and 2 bases at J, with 9 bases in the middle. Per the germline V gene, CDR1 is MDHEN and CDR2 is SYDVKM. CDR3 length: 13 residues. CDR3 residues: CASSTRHQETQYF. For the CDR3, the DNA is TGTGCCAGCAGTACAAGACATCAAGAGACCCAGTACTTC.

This clonotype has a handful of counts. The rearrangement joins TRBV5-1 to TRBJ2-1; unclear D gene. CDR1 and CDR2 from the germline V gene are SGHRS and YFSETQ. V was clipped by 0 bases and J by 3 bases, with 10 bases between them. The CDR3 consists of 15 residues. CDR3 sequence: CASSLDSRSYNEQFF. CDR3 bases: TGCGCCAGCAGCTTGGATAGCCGCAGCTACAATGAGCAGTTCTTC.

This clonotype was found a few times. This chain joins TRBV6-2 or TRBV6-3 and TRBJ2-1; D is uncertain. V gave up 6 bases and J gave up 0 bases, with 6 bases separating them. Germline loops: CDR1 MNHEY, CDR2 SVGEGT. The CDR3 is 13 residues long. For the CDR3, the DNA is TGTGCCAGCAGCCCCACCTCCTACAATGAGCAGTTCTTC. It is translated as CASSPTSYNEQFF.

This clonotype was counted ten times or more. This chain connects TRBV29-1 to TRBJ2-5; the D gene is possibly TRBD2 (5 bases). The CDR3 totals 11 residues. Between the trimmed V and J ends, which lost 5 bases and 5 bases, there was a span of 9 bases. Germline V gene sequence: CDR1 SQVTM, CDR2 ANQGSEA. The CDR3 DNA follows: TGCAGCGTTCAATCGGGGGAGACCCAGTACTTC. Amino acid sequence: CSVQSGETQYF.